These 9 T cell receptor beta chains were all obtained from the same sample, sequenced in a study of CD8 T cells in Susac syndrome. An amount of RNA that ranged from roughly 0.45 to 1 ug was reverse transcribed with random hexamers. TCRdb analysed the immunoSEQ multiplex PCR reads with MiXCR anew, one entry per CDR3 protein. The sample lists 56,000 or so distinct CDR3 sequences; over 90% were seen once. Specimen: CD8+ T cells from PBMCs. The receptors come from a human donor with Susac syndrome.

The chain recombines TRBV5-4 with TRBJ2-3; TRBD2 aligns across 10 bases. The germline V gene encodes CDR1 SGHNT and CDR2 YYREEE (reference sequence). The CDR3 is 15 amino acids. V was clipped by 4 bases and J by 4 bases; unmatched bases: 6. DNA for the CDR3: TGTGCCAGCAGCCCGAGCGGGGGGGGAGCAGATACGCAGTATTTT. It is translated as CASSPSGGGADTQYF.

This chain links TRBV4-2 with TRBJ2-7, with no clear D. V gave up 0 bases and J gave up 4 bases, with 22 bases separating them. The CDR3 runs 18 residues. Germline V gives CDR1 LGHNA, CDR2 YNFKEQ. This chain's CDR3 is CASSQDRLRAELLYEQYF. CDR3 nucleotide sequence: TGTGCCAGCAGCCAAGATAGGCTTCGGGCGGAACTCCTATACGAGCAGTACTTC.

This chain links TRBV7-3 with TRBJ2-1, with a possible D match to TRBD2 (6 bases). Trimming removed 9 bases at V and 9 bases at J, with 9 bases between. This CDR3 has 10 amino acids. Germline V gives CDR1 SGHTA, CDR2 FQGTGA. In DNA, the CDR3 is TGTGCCAGGCCGCGGGGTGAGCAGTTCTTC. The encoded protein is CARPRGEQFF.

J is TRBJ1-1 and V is TRBV2, with D unresolved. The CDR3 has 15 residues. The V gene lost 6 bases and the J gene lost 0 bases, with 14 bases spanning the gap. Germline V lookup: CDR1 SNHLY, CDR2 FYNNEI. The CDR3 nucleotides are TGTGCCAGCAGCGCCGGAGACACTTTGAACACTGAAGCTTTCTTT. It codes for CASSAGDTLNTEAFF.

This clonotype showed up just once. The rearrangement links TRBV11-2 to TRBJ2-1; TRBD2 agrees at 7 bases. Trimming at V came to 4 bases and at J to 4 bases, leaving 10 bases not matched to a gene. The CDR3 has 16 residues. Germline-derived CDR1 and CDR2 are SGHAT and FQNNGV. The DNA of the CDR3 is TGTGCCAGCAGCTGGCGAGCGGGGACTTATTACAATGAGCAGTTCTTC. This sequence encodes CASSWRAGTYYNEQFF.

Only one count was recorded for this clonotype. The chain uses TRBV9 and TRBJ1-1, with D hard to call. This CDR3 region has 15 residues. Per germline, CDR1 SGDLS and CDR2 YYNGEE. V was shortened by 0 bases and J by 0 bases, with 9 bases between the two germline ends. This chain's CDR3 is CASSVVDSMNTEAFF. The CDR3 region has the DNA TGTGCCAGCAGCGTAGTAGACTCCATGAACACTGAAGCTTTCTTT.

This chain connects TRBV6-2 or TRBV6-3 to TRBJ2-5; 8 bases align to TRBD1. Germline CDR1 MNHEY, CDR2 SVGEGT. V lost 6 bases to trimming and J lost 7 bases; unmatched junction nucleotides: 7. The CDR3 loop spans 13 amino acids. The DNA for the CDR3 is TGTGCCAGCAGACGCGGGACAGGTCTGACCCAGTACTTC. Translated, it gives CASRRGTGLTQYF.

This chain joins TRBV15 and TRBJ2-7; no firm D call. V was clipped by 3 bases and J by 2 bases, with 14 bases between them. The CDR3 runs to 15 residues. Germline assignment: CDR1 LNHNV and CDR2 YYDKDF (reference sequence). Written as DNA, the CDR3 is TGTGCCACCAGCAGTCGCAAACAGCCGCCCTACGAGCAGTACTTC. This codes for CATSSRKQPPYEQYF. The full variable domain, with the rest looked up from reference TRBV15 and TRBJ2-7, is DAMVIQNPRYQVTQFGKPVTLSCSQTLNHNVMYWYQQKSSQAPKLLFHYYDKDFNNEADTPDNFQSRRPNTSFCFLDIRSPGLGDTAMYLCATSSRKQPPYEQYFGPGTRLTVT.

V and J are TRBV5-4 and TRBJ2-5; 7 bases line up with TRBD2. With V trimmed by 0 bases and J by 4 bases, 9 bases remained unmatched. This CDR3 is 16 amino acids long. Germline CDR1 reads SGHNT; CDR2 reads YYREEE (reference sequence). CDR3 bases: TGTGCCAGCAGCTTGGTCCCGGGAGGCCGAGGAGAGACCCAGTACTTC. This translates into CASSLVPGGRGETQYF.